This T cell receptor (beta chain) was observed in a study of T cells in Graves' hyperthyroidism and ophthalmopathy. Findings and caveats of the study: Among thyroid clonotypes expanded above 0.001, most also appeared in blood.

This CDR3 is built from 22 residues. Germline loops: CDR1 SGHRS, CDR2 YFSETQ. V was clipped by 0 bases and J by 0 bases, with 31 bases between them. Individuals with ophthalmopathy presented a Clinical Activity Score of at least 3, a NOSPECS grade of at least 4 and a duration under 3 months. This clonotype occurred many times. The antigen is unknown. Amplification targeted TCR beta CDR3 regions from RNA transcripts. The TCR CDR3 was amplified in a first-round RT-PCR using the HTBI primer set. TCRdb re-called the multiplex PCR reads with MiXCR, one entry per CDR3 protein. Of 450,000 to 650,000 distinct CDR3 sequences listed, roughly a sixth are singletons.

The rearrangement links TRBV5-1 to TRBJ2-7; possible D gene TRBD2, 7 bases. Sequenced material: blood. The TCR was taken from a woman aged 18-29 years with Graves' ophthalmopathy. In DNA form, the CDR3 reads TGCGCCAGCAGCTTGGATGGGGCTCGTAAGGGGGGGTCTTCCTTTCCCTCCTACGAGCAGTACTTC. Residues: CASSLDGARKGGSSFPSYEQYF.